Shown below are 27 T cell receptor beta chains from a single sample sequenced in a study of shared clonotypes between healthy human individuals. Generated by immunoSEQ multiplex PCR, the TCRdb table keeps only in-frame clones and is missing some. Of 2,500,000 or so clones in the sample, just under 95% were seen once. Source material: naive CD4+ T cells from PBMCs. This sample's subset: CD45RA+ positively selected. The receptors come from a man between 18 and 29 years old in good health. Some clones in this sample may be carry-over from other donors' samples.

The CDR3 loop reads CASSLGRQTQYF. The CDR3 DNA reads as TGTGCCAGCAGTTTGGGCAGGCAGACCCAGTACTTC. V is TRBV28 and J is TRBJ2-5; D gene ambiguous. Germline V lookup: CDR1 MDHEN, CDR2 SYDVKM. The ends were cut back, 3 bases at V and 6 bases at J, with 8 bases in the middle. The CDR3 has 12 amino acids.

This sequence joins TRBV7-3 and TRBJ1-3; 7 positions agree with TRBD1. CDR1 and CDR2 (germline): SGHTA, FQGTGA. CDR3 length equals 15 residues. J gave up 4 bases and V 5 bases, and 8 bases lay outside the gene matches. CDR3 protein: CASSTYRGQGNTIYF. In DNA form, the CDR3 reads TGTGCCAGCAGCACATACAGGGGACAAGGAAACACCATATATTTT.

This clone was seen only once. This rearrangement joins TRBV4-1 to TRBJ2-2; 9 bases are shared with TRBD1. The CDR3 length is 13 residues. CDR1 MGHRA and CDR2 YSYEKL come from the germline V gene. The trim removed 11 bases at V and 4 bases at J, leaving 5 bases unmatched. The CDR3 coding sequence is TGCGCCCGGGACAGGGTGCCCACCGGGGAGCTGTTTTTT. This codes for CARDRVPTGELFF.

V and J are TRBV29-1 and TRBJ1-1; D might be TRBD1 (5 bases). This CDR3 region has 13 residues. V lost 6 bases to trimming and J lost 10 bases, with 21 bases between them. Per germline, CDR1 SQVTM and CDR2 ANQGSEA. Written as DNA, the CDR3 is TGCAGCGTCCCATCCGGGACCGCGGGGGGAGCTTTCTTT. Protein product: CSVPSGTAGGAFF.

The genes are TRBV5-4 and TRBJ1-6, with a weak D call TRBD1 (5 bases). There are 14 residues in the CDR3. Germline V gene lookup returns CDR1 SGHNT and CDR2 YYREEE (reference sequence). V was pared by 4 bases and J by 10 bases, with 15 bases between. For the CDR3, the DNA is TGTGCCAGCAGCCCCCTAATCGGGGGATCACCCCTCCACTTT. This gives the protein CASSPLIGGSPLHF.

This clone was found once. The sample has other DNA sequences that encode this CDR3 too. The chain is built from TRBV5-1 and TRBJ2-7; the D is unclear. This CDR3 is 12 amino acids long. The ends were cut back, 2 bases at V and 6 bases at J, with 9 bases in the middle. Germline V lookup: CDR1 SGHRS, CDR2 YFSETQ. The CDR3, as DNA: TGCGCCAGCAGCTTCCGAGTGGGCGAGCAGTACTTC. Residues: CASSFRVGEQYF.

This clone occurred once. The chain uses TRBV19 and TRBJ2-7, with D tentatively TRBD1 (6 bases). V lost 3 bases and J lost 6, with 18 bases in between. The CDR3 extends over 15 amino acids. CDR1 LNHDA and CDR2 SQIVND come from the germline V gene (reference sequence). CDR3: CASSITGLLVGEQYF. Here the CDR3 DNA reads TGTGCCAGTAGTATCACAGGGTTGCTCGTCGGCGAGCAGTACTTC.

The rearrangement links TRBV7-2 to TRBJ2-6; D possibly corresponds to TRBD1 (5 bases). CDR1 SGHTA and CDR2 FQGNSA come from the germline V gene. Trimming shortened V by 3 bases and J by 4 bases, and 16 bases separated the two germline ends. This CDR3 is built from 17 residues. CDR3 DNA: TGTGCCAGCAGCTTGCACTACCAGGGTTCCGGGGCCAACGTCCTGACTTTC. Protein product: CASSLHYQGSGANVLTF.

This clone was recorded once. J is TRBJ1-5 and V is TRBV19, with D hard to call. The CDR3 loop spans 15 amino acids. Germline V gene data show CDR1 as LNHDA and CDR2 as SQIVND (reference sequence). V shed 5 bases and J shed 5 bases, with 16 bases lying between them. CDR3 coding DNA: TGTGCCAGTAGTGCGAGGACCGGCCCTTATCAGCCCCAGCATTTT. Its protein product is CASSARTGPYQPQHF.

The rearrangement uses TRBV30 and TRBJ2-7; a possible D gene is TRBD2 (6 bases). Trimming shortened V by 0 bases and J by 3 bases, and 12 bases separated the two germline ends. This CDR3 has 14 residues. Germline CDR1 reads GTSNPN; CDR2 reads SVGIG (reference sequence). DNA for the CDR3: TGTGCCTGGAGTGTCGGGAGTGGGATCTACGAGCAGTACTTC. It is translated as CAWSVGSGIYEQYF.

V is TRBV10-3 and J is TRBJ2-6; possibly TRBD2 for D (6 bases). The V and J ends lost 5 bases and 2 bases respectively, with 19 bases between them. Germline V gene data show CDR1 as ENHRY and CDR2 as SYGVKD. This CDR3 contains 18 residues. The CDR3 reads CAISFSGTWETGANVLTF. Written as DNA, the CDR3 is TGTGCCATCAGTTTTTCCGGGACTTGGGAAACTGGGGCCAACGTCCTGACTTTC.

This rearrangement joins TRBV5-1 to TRBJ2-5; 7 bases fit TRBD1. J was trimmed by 2 bases and V by 4 bases; bases with no gene match: 11. The CDR3 extends over 16 amino acids. Germline CDR1 and CDR2: SGHRS and YFSETQ. CDR3: CASSLPGQGVQETQYF. As DNA, the CDR3 is TGCGCCAGCAGCCTCCCAGGGCAGGGGGTTCAAGAGACCCAGTACTTC.

This sequence joins TRBV18 and TRBJ2-5; 13 positions match TRBD2. Unmatched junction bases numbered 2, after V lost 2 bases and J lost 5 bases. Germline values: CDR1 KGHSH, CDR2 LQKENI. The CDR3 is made up of 15 amino acids. The DNA for the CDR3 is TGTGCCAGCTCACCAACGACTAGCGGGGGGGAGACCCAGTACTTC. Its protein product is CASSPTTSGGETQYF.

The genes are TRBV29-1 and TRBJ1-2; no firm D call. This CDR3 region has 11 residues. CDR1 is SQVTM, CDR2 ANQGSEA, per germline. The V and J ends lost 8 bases and 5 bases respectively, with 12 bases between them. CDR3 nucleotides: TGCAGCTCCTGGGAGGGTTATGGCTACACCTTC. Protein: CSSWEGYGYTF.

This chain uses TRBV12-5 with TRBJ2-1; TRBD2 agrees at 10 bases. Looked up from germline, CDR1 is LGHNT and CDR2 is FRNRAP. Unmatched junction bases numbered 10, after V lost 5 bases and J lost 9 bases. This CDR3 has 15 amino acids. The CDR3 is CASGLAQREGVEQFF. CDR3 DNA: TGTGCTAGTGGTCTCGCCCAGCGGGAGGGTGTTGAGCAGTTCTTC.

The rearrangement joins TRBV9 to TRBJ2-7, with D perhaps TRBD2 (5 bases). Trimming shortened V by 7 bases and J by 1 base, and 15 bases separated the two germline ends. The CDR3 length is 14 residues. Germline CDR1 is SGDLS and CDR2 is YYNGEE. The CDR3 is CASDRGRTSYEQYF. CDR3 in DNA: TGTGCCAGCGACCGAGGACGGACTTCCTACGAGCAGTACTTC.

This clone is a singleton in its sample. Other DNA sequences within the sample encode an identical CDR3. This chain joins TRBV5-1 and TRBJ2-1; possible D gene TRBD2, 6 bases. The length of the CDR3 is 13 residues. With 1 base removed from V and 8 bases from J, the gap between germline ends came to 10 bases. CDR1 and CDR2 from the germline V gene are SGHRS and YFSETQ. The CDR3, as DNA: TGCGCCAGCAGCTTGTTTTCGGGGGATGAGCAGTTCTTC. Protein sequence: CASSLFSGDEQFF. Full variable domain (remainder filled in from reference TRBV5-1 and TRBJ2-1): KAGVTQTPRYLIKTRGQQVTLSCSPISGHRSVSWYQQTPGQGLQFLFEYFSETQRNKGNFPGRFSGRQFSNSRSEMNVSTLELGDSALYLCASSLFSGDEQFFGPGTRLTVL.

The chain is built from TRBV28 and TRBJ2-5; D ambiguous. Germline V gives CDR1 MDHEN, CDR2 SYDVKM. Trimming pared 5 bases from V and 4 bases from J, leaving 17 bases between. The CDR3 is made up of 15 amino acids. The DNA of the CDR3 is TGTGCCAGCAGTCCATTGACAAGTTCCCGAGAGACCCAGTACTTC. Translation gives CASSPLTSSRETQYF.

The gene calls are TRBV5-1 and TRBJ2-6; D gene unclear. There are 16 residues in the CDR3. Germline V lookup: CDR1 SGHRS, CDR2 YFSETQ. Trimming left V 2 bases short and J 0 bases short, with 9 bases between. The CDR3 region is CASSLIRASGANVLTF. As DNA, the CDR3 is TGCGCCAGCAGCTTAATAAGAGCCTCTGGGGCCAACGTCCTGACTTTC.

The chain has TRBV28 and TRBJ2-5; TRBD1 matches 10 bases. CDR3 length equals 15 residues. J was trimmed by 4 bases and V by 6 bases; bases with no gene match: 8. Per the germline V gene, CDR1 is MDHEN and CDR2 is SYDVKM. This CDR3 is CASRTPGTGAETQYF. CDR3 DNA: TGTGCCAGCAGAACCCCCGGGACAGGGGCAGAGACCCAGTACTTC.

The chain couples TRBV28 to TRBJ2-7, with 7 bases matching TRBD2. The CDR3 is 14 residues long. The germline V gene encodes CDR1 MDHEN and CDR2 SYDVKM. Unmatched junction bases numbered 11, after V lost 8 bases and J lost 4 bases. The CDR3 loop is CASHPGRAKYEQYF. In DNA, the CDR3 is TGTGCCAGCCATCCGGGGAGGGCAAAGTACGAGCAGTACTTC.

Points on this clone: Different DNA sequences within this sample yield the same CDR3. V gene TRBV27 combines with J gene TRBJ2-1; no definite D call. V lost 1 base, J lost 8 bases, and 6 bases lay in between. The CDR3 runs 12 residues. Germline V gives CDR1 MNHEY, CDR2 SMNVEV (reference sequence). CDR3 in DNA: TGTGCCAGCAGTTTATTGGGCGATGAGCAGTTCTTC. It encodes CASSLLGDEQFF.

The gene calls are TRBV28 and TRBJ1-4; weak D call: TRBD1 (5 bases). V lost 11 bases, J lost 5 bases, and 12 bases lay in between. This CDR3 comprises 12 residues. The germline CDR1 and CDR2 sequences are MDHEN and SYDVKM. CDR3 amino acids: CAGGTANEKLFF. The CDR3 DNA is TGTGCCGGCGGGACGGCGAATGAAAAACTGTTTTTT.

For this clone: This CDR3 is also generated by other DNA sequences in the sample. This rearrangement joins TRBV28 to TRBJ1-1; no clear D. Germline V lookup: CDR1 MDHEN, CDR2 SYDVKM. The V end was cut by 2 bases, the J end by 0 bases, with 7 bases between. The length of the CDR3 is 14 residues. In DNA form, the CDR3 reads TGTGCCAGCAGTTTAGGAGGTTTGAACACTGAAGCTTTCTTT. Residues: CASSLGGLNTEAFF.

This clone showed up just a few times. The chain uses TRBV28 and TRBJ1-1, with D possibly TRBD1 on 5 matching bases. The length of the CDR3 is 11 residues. Deletions cut 8 bases from V and 5 bases from J, with 9 bases between. Germline lookup yields CDR1 MDHEN and CDR2 SYDVKM. CDR3 DNA sequence: TGTGCCAGCGGCAGGGTGACTGAAGCTTTCTTT. This gives the protein CASGRVTEAFF.

This clone was seen only once. This sequence joins TRBV2 and TRBJ2-2, with 9 bases identical to TRBD1. The V and J ends lost 7 bases and 0 bases, in that order; junction bases with no gene match: 9. This CDR3 is 17 amino acids long. CDR1 is SNHLY, CDR2 FYNNEI, per germline. Written as DNA, the CDR3 is TGTGCCAGCACCCTCCAGACAGGGGGGACGAACACCGGGGAGCTGTTTTTT. Translated: CASTLQTGGTNTGELFF.

This chain joins TRBV19 and TRBJ1-5; 11 nucleotides align to TRBD1. Trimming at V came to 6 bases and at J to 5 bases, leaving 15 bases not matched to a gene. Germline values: CDR1 LNHDA, CDR2 SQIVND (reference sequence). This CDR3 has 18 residues. The CDR3 coding sequence is TGTGCCAGTAGCTTCCCGAGAGTCGGGGACAGGGGGGATCAGCCCCAGCATTTT. This codes for CASSFPRVGDRGDQPQHF. Full variable domain (remainder filled in from reference TRBV19 and TRBJ1-5): DGGITQSPKYLFRKEGQNVTLSCEQNLNHDAMYWYRQDPGQGLRLIYYSQIVNDFQKGDIAEGYSVSREKKESFPLTVTSAQKNPTAFYLCASSFPRVGDRGDQPQHFGDGTRLSIL.